One sample yielded the 25 T cell receptor beta chains listed below, sequenced in a study of T cell repertoires in cytomegalovirus infection. TCRdb fed the reads into MiXCR, producing one record per CDR3 protein. The sample contains around 280,000 distinct CDR3 sequences, around 15% of which appear only once. Sequencing was carried out using PBMCs. These receptors were obtained from a human donor in good health (CMV status not recorded). Some clones in this sample may be carry-over from other donors' samples.

This clonotype was detected many times. The rearrangement joins TRBV19 to TRBJ1-2, with D unresolved. CDR3 length: 13 residues. In germline, CDR1 is LNHDA, CDR2 SQIVND (reference sequence). V dropped 6 bases and J dropped 7 bases, with 15 bases sitting between them. CDR3 protein: CASRKMGFGGYTF. The CDR3 DNA follows: TGTGCCAGTAGGAAAATGGGGTTTGGTGGCTACACCTTC.

This clonotype was recorded at least ten times. J is TRBJ2-1 and V is TRBV28; 12 positions match TRBD2. The V and J ends lost 6 bases and 0 bases, in that order; junction bases with no gene match: 6. The CDR3 extends over 17 amino acids. CDR1 and CDR2 from the germline V gene are MDHEN and SYDVKM. The CDR3 loop is CASSSGLAGTSYNEQFF. The CDR3 nucleotides read TGTGCCAGCAGCTCCGGACTAGCGGGAACCTCCTACAATGAGCAGTTCTTC.

The chain is built from TRBV25-1 and TRBJ1-2; no definite D call. The CDR3 runs 11 residues. CDR1 and CDR2 from the germline V gene are MGHDK and SYGVNS. The CDR3 sequence: CVSSTAYGYTF. The CDR3, as DNA: TGTGTCAGTTCTACAGCCTATGGCTACACCTTC.

This clonotype was recorded a few times. The chain is built from TRBV14 and TRBJ2-1; 7 bases map to TRBD2. V was clipped by 4 bases and J by 7 bases; unmatched bases: 13. The germline V gene encodes CDR1 SGHDN and CDR2 FVKESK. The CDR3 length is 16 residues. The CDR3 DNA is TGTGCCAGCAGCCCGCGACTGGGAGGGACGGGGAATGAGCAGTTCTTC. Translating gives CASSPRLGGTGNEQFF.

CDR3: CASSQDLVGTIYF. In DNA, the CDR3 is TGTGCCAGCAGCCAAGATCTCGTCGGCACCATATATTTT. The V gene is TRBV3-1, the J gene TRBJ1-3; D remains ambiguous. Germline V gene data show CDR1 as LGHDT and CDR2 as YNNKEL (reference sequence). The V end was cut by 0 bases, the J end by 9 bases, with 9 bases between. There are 13 residues in the CDR3.

This clonotype was seen more than once but under ten times. The V gene is TRBV20-1, the J gene TRBJ2-7, with TRBD1 identical over 9 bases. Germline CDR1 and CDR2: DFQATT and SNEGSKA (reference sequence). With 0 bases clipped from V and 0 bases from J, the junction kept 3 bases outside the gene matches. This CDR3 contains 15 residues. The CDR3 DNA sequence: TGCAGTGCTAGAGACCGGGACAGGGTCTCCTACGAGCAGTACTTC. It codes for CSARDRDRVSYEQYF.

This clonotype was seen ten or more times. The chain links TRBV6-6 to TRBJ1-2, with D maybe TRBD1 (5 bases). The CDR3 has 15 residues. Germline lookup yields CDR1 MNHNY and CDR2 SVGAGI (reference sequence). V was pared by 6 bases and J by 0 bases, with 14 bases between. In nucleotides, the CDR3 is TGTGCCAGCAGACAACAGGCGTTAGCTAACTATGGCTACACCTTC. As protein: CASRQQALANYGYTF.

The chain carries TRBV28 and TRBJ1-6, with a weak D call TRBD1 (6 bases). In germline, CDR1 is MDHEN, CDR2 SYDVKM. Trimming took off 5 bases at V and 7 bases at J, with 15 bases between the two ends. The CDR3 covers 15 residues. The CDR3 DNA reads as TGTGCCAGCAGTCTGGGGGGCAGGGCCAATTCACCCCTCCACTTT. This encodes CASSLGGRANSPLHF.

Many counts were recorded for this clonotype. The genes are TRBV28 and TRBJ1-1; no reliable D call. This CDR3 has 11 residues. Germline CDR1 and CDR2: MDHEN and SYDVKM. The V and J ends lost 7 bases and 6 bases respectively, with 9 bases between them. Written as DNA, the CDR3 is TGTGCCAGCATAAGGGTGGCTGAAGCTTTCTTT. The encoded protein is CASIRVAEAFF.

This clonotype has just a few counts. CDR3: CASSLFLQAPRQETQYF. The DNA of the CDR3 is TGTGCCAGCAGCTTATTTTTGCAGGCCCCACGCCAAGAGACCCAGTACTTC. V and J are TRBV7-9 and TRBJ2-5; D is ambiguous. Trimming shortened V by 2 bases and J by 1 base, and 17 bases separated the two germline ends. CDR3 length: 17 residues. Germline V gives CDR1 SEHNR, CDR2 FQNEAQ (reference sequence).

The J gene is TRBJ2-1, the V gene TRBV20-1; 9 bases are a match to TRBD1. From germline, CDR1 is DFQATT and CDR2 SNEGSKA (reference sequence). The CDR3 runs to 16 residues. V shed 5 bases, J shed 4 bases, and the junction held 12 bases outside the gene matches. The CDR3 protein is CSAPTTGGTLYNEQFF. The CDR3, as DNA: TGCAGTGCTCCTACAACAGGGGGCACTTTGTACAATGAGCAGTTCTTC.

The gene calls are TRBV20-1 and TRBJ2-4; D is uncertain. This CDR3 is built from 13 residues. In germline, CDR1 is DFQATT, CDR2 SNEGSKA (reference sequence). Trimming took 4 bases from V and 1 from J, leaving 8 bases between them. The CDR3 loop is CSAINRAKNIQYF. The CDR3 DNA reads as TGCAGTGCTATTAACCGGGCCAAAAACATTCAGTACTTC.

This clonotype came up many times. The chain carries TRBV7-2 and TRBJ2-6, with D unclear. V was pared by 3 bases and J by 4 bases, with 7 bases between. This CDR3 region has 14 residues. Germline V gives CDR1 SGHTA, CDR2 FQGNSA. This CDR3 is CASSFKAGANVLTF. The CDR3 coding sequence is TGTGCCAGCAGCTTTAAAGCGGGGGCCAACGTCCTGACTTTC. Looking up the rest from reference TRBV7-2 and TRBJ2-6 gives the full variable domain: GAGVSQSPSNKVTEKGKDVELRCDPISGHTALYWYRQSLGQGLEFLIYFQGNSAPDKSGLPSDRFSAERTGGSVSTLTIQRTQQEDSAVYLCASSFKAGANVLTFGAGSRLTVL.

There are many counts of this clonotype. The V gene is TRBV7-2, the J gene TRBJ2-3, with 8 bases that match TRBD2. Germline V lookup: CDR1 SGHTA, CDR2 FQGNSA. CDR3 length: 16 residues. V lost 1 base to trimming and J lost 4 bases; unmatched junction nucleotides: 7. The CDR3 is CASSLEAGAVPDTQYF. The CDR3 bases are TGTGCCAGCAGCTTAGAAGCGGGAGCCGTTCCAGATACGCAGTATTTT.

There are many counts of this clonotype. The CDR3 sequence is CASSFDRGTDFFGSGQYF. CDR3 DNA: TGTGCCAGCAGTTTCGACAGGGGGACGGATTTTTTTGGTTCTGGGCAGTACTTC. J is TRBJ2-7 and V is TRBV6-2 or TRBV6-3; 9 nucleotides match TRBD1. V lost 4 bases, J lost 9 bases, and 22 bases stayed unmatched. This CDR3 comprises 18 residues. Germline CDR1 and CDR2: MNHEY and SVGEGT.

The gene calls are TRBV28 and TRBJ2-1; D might be TRBD1 (5 bases). Germline CDR1 and CDR2: MDHEN and SYDVKM. Trimming shortened V by 8 bases and J by 6 bases, and 17 bases separated the two germline ends. The length of the CDR3 is 14 residues. The CDR3 spells CASGPPGAGNEQFF. The CDR3 DNA is TGTGCCAGCGGCCCTCCTGGGGCAGGCAATGAGCAGTTCTTC.

In its sample, this clonotype was seen many times. The chain is built from TRBV7-3 and TRBJ2-7; D tentatively fits TRBD1 or TRBD2 (5 bases each). The CDR3 sequence is 13 residues long. V was clipped by 0 bases and J by 6 bases, with 9 bases between them. In germline, CDR1 is SGHTA, CDR2 FQGTGA. CDR3 region: CASSLTRDREQYF. The CDR3 nucleotides read TGTGCCAGCAGCTTAACCCGGGACCGCGAGCAGTACTTC.

The chain has TRBV10-2 and TRBJ2-1, with D possibly matching TRBD2 (5 bases). The CDR3 sequence is 12 residues long. Germline V gene sequence: CDR1 WSHSY, CDR2 SAAADI. Trimming removed 6 bases from V and 8 bases from J, with 11 bases in between. Written as DNA, the CDR3 is TGCGCCAGCAGCCGGGATACCTATGAGCAGTTCTTC. It encodes CASSRDTYEQFF.

This clonotype occurred many times. The chain recombines TRBV7-2 with TRBJ2-7, with TRBD2 matching over 12 bases. From germline, CDR1 is SGHTA and CDR2 FQGNSA. This CDR3 spans 17 amino acids. V shed 8 bases and J 3 bases; nucleotides not matched to a gene: 14. CDR3 sequence (DNA): TGTGCCAGCCCCAAGGCCCCGCTAGCGGGAGGGCACTACGAGCAGTACTTC. Protein: CASPKAPLAGGHYEQYF.

The CDR3 region has the DNA TGTGCCAGCAGCCGCCAGGGGTCTGGCAATCAGCCCCAGCATTTT. This codes for CASSRQGSGNQPQHF. The chain links TRBV7-2 to TRBJ1-5; possibly TRBD1 for D (6 bases). Germline V gives CDR1 SGHTA, CDR2 FQGNSA. The CDR3 runs 15 residues. V was pared by 5 bases and J by 2 bases, with 13 bases between.

This rearrangement joins TRBV28 to TRBJ1-1; 8 positions match TRBD1. Germline CDR1 is MDHEN and CDR2 is SYDVKM. V gave up 5 bases and J gave up 7 bases; unmatched junction bases: 12. The CDR3 sequence is 15 residues long. This CDR3 is CASSPPTGAFNEAFF. CDR3 sequence (DNA): TGTGCCAGCAGTCCACCGACAGGGGCCTTTAATGAAGCTTTCTTT.

This clonotype was observed a handful of times. The rearrangement uses TRBV14 and TRBJ1-4; no definite D call. Germline V gene lookup returns CDR1 SGHDN and CDR2 FVKESK. This CDR3 comprises 12 residues. V lost 1 base and J lost 11, with 8 bases in between. This CDR3 reads CASSQVGLKLFF. The CDR3 DNA sequence: TGTGCCAGCAGCCAAGTTGGCCTCAAACTGTTTTTT.

This clonotype has only a few counts. The chain is built from TRBV10-3 and TRBJ2-1; 8 nucleotides match TRBD2. The germline V gene has CDR1 ENHRY and CDR2 SYGVKD. This CDR3 spans 16 amino acids. V lost 3 bases, J lost 0 bases, and 4 bases stayed unmatched. The CDR3 nucleotides read TGTGCCATCAGTGACACTAGCGGAAGCTCCTACAATGAGCAGTTCTTC. Translated, it gives CAISDTSGSSYNEQFF.

This clonotype has just a few counts. The rearrangement joins TRBV29-1 to TRBJ2-7; perhaps TRBD1 as D (6 bases). Trimming stripped 7 bases from V and 0 bases from J, with 10 bases between. Germline lookup yields CDR1 SQVTM and CDR2 ANQGSEA. This CDR3 is 12 amino acids long. CDR3 loop: CSGRDTSYEQYF. The CDR3 nucleotides are TGCAGCGGCCGGGACACCTCCTACGAGCAGTACTTC.

CDR3 loop: CASSYSNSRAYNEQFF. The CDR3 region has the DNA TGTGCCAGCAGTTACTCGAACAGCAGAGCCTACAATGAGCAGTTCTTC. The V call is TRBV6-8, the J call TRBJ2-1, with D hard to call. V shed 0 bases and J shed 2 bases, with 11 bases lying between them. From germline, CDR1 is MNHGY and CDR2 SAAAGT. The CDR3 sequence is 16 residues long.